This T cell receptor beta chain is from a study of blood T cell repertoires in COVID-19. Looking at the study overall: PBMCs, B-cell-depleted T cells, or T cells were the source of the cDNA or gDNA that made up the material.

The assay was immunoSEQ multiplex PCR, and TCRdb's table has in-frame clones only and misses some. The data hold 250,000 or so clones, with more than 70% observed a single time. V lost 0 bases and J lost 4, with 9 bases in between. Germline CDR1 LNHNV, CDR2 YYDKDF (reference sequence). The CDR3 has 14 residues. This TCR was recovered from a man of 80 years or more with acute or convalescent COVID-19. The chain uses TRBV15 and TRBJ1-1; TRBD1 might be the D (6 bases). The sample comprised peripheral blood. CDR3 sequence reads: CATSRDRGFTEAFF. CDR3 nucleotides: TGTGCCACCAGCAGAGACAGGGGATTCACTGAAGCTTTCTTT.